The clone carrying this T cell receptor beta chain turned up a few times. This specimen belongs to a study of blood T cell repertoires in COVID-19. The wider study: COVID-19 samples from acute and convalescent phases originated in the United States, Italy and Spain.

Generated by immunoSEQ multiplex PCR, the TCRdb table keeps only in-frame clones and is missing some. Counted here are 140,000 to 150,000 clones, 86% occurring once; the ten biggest clones make up approximately 4.5%. Germline loops: CDR1 KGHSH, CDR2 LQKENI. The V segment lost 2 bases and the J segment 3 bases; nucleotides outside the gene matches: 3. The CDR3 covers 14 residues. The chain combines TRBV18 with TRBJ2-7; 8 nucleotides match TRBD1. The sample consisted of PBMCs or T cells enriched from blood (not recorded which). The origin of this receptor is a man aged 45-60 years who had recovered from COVID-19. CDR3 protein: CASSPRTGNYEQYF. Written as DNA, the CDR3 is TGTGCCAGCTCACCAAGGACAGGGAACTACGAGCAGTACTTC.